Listed here are 5 T cell receptor beta chains from one sample, sequenced in a study of glioma-infiltrating T cells. TCR alpha and beta CDR3 regions were amplified from RNA using iRepertoire nested multiplex PCR. Using its own MiXCR run on the multiplex PCR reads, TCRdb lists one record per CDR3 protein. The table includes 300,000 to 450,000 distinct CDR3 sequences, 41% detected once. Specimen: glioma tissue, nonneoplastic brain tissue, or PBMCs (not recorded which). Receptor source: a human donor with low-grade glioma or glioblastoma, undergoing nonglioma brain surgery, or in good health (not recorded which).

The chain links TRBV19 to TRBJ1-4; D ambiguous. Per germline, CDR1 LNHDA and CDR2 SQIVND (reference sequence). CDR3 length: 11 residues. V was shortened by 9 bases and J by 5 bases, with 7 bases between the two germline ends. The CDR3 DNA sequence: TGTGCCAGCAGGAGGAATGAAAAACTGTTTTTT. It yields the protein CASRRNEKLFF.

Notes on this clonotype: A much larger clone differs from this one at a single base, so this may be a read error. This chain uses TRBV28 with TRBJ1-1; D is undetermined. CDR1 is MDHEN, CDR2 SYDVKM, per germline. V was clipped by 8 bases and J by 3 bases, with 16 bases between them. The CDR3 totals 14 residues. CDR3 sequence reads: CASLRAEFYTEAFF. The CDR3 bases are TGTGCCAGCCTACGGGCGGAATTCTACACTGAAGCTTTCTTT. The whole variable domain, filled in from reference TRBV28 and TRBJ1-1, reads DVKVTQSSRYLVKRTGEKVFLECVQDMDHENMFWYRQDPGLGLRLIYFSYDVKMKEKGDIPEGYSVSREKKERFSLILESASTNQTSMYLCASLRAEFYTEAFFGQGTRLTVV.

The chain links TRBV25-1 to TRBJ2-2; TRBD2 might be the D (6 bases). In germline, CDR1 is MGHDK, CDR2 SYGVNS. The V end lost 4 bases, the J end lost 5 bases, and 14 bases lay between the germline ends. The CDR3 has 15 amino acids. The CDR3: CASSGWEDGTGELFF. CDR3 DNA: TGTGCCAGCAGTGGTTGGGAGGACGGGACCGGGGAGCTGTTTTTT.

On this clonotype: Germline is not matched at one junction end, which may reflect a read error. The V gene is TRBV7-6, the J gene TRBJ1-5; D perhaps matches TRBD1 (6 bases). Looked up from germline, CDR1 is SGHVS and CDR2 is FNYEAQ. This CDR3 contains 15 residues. This CDR3 is CASNLEAGDIATQHF. The CDR3 DNA follows: TGTGCCAGCAACTTAGAGGCGGGGGACATCGCGACCCAGCATTTT.

The chain couples TRBV27 to TRBJ2-3; 8 bases line up with TRBD2. Unmatched junction bases numbered 10, after V lost 2 bases and J lost 0 bases. The germline gives CDR1 MNHEY, CDR2 SMNVEV (reference sequence). CDR3 size: 18 residues. Written as DNA, the CDR3 is TGTGCCAGCAGTTTACTGGGGGCGGCTAGCGGGAGCACAGATACGCAGTATTTT. Translation gives CASSLLGAASGSTDTQYF.